The table lists the clone carrying this T cell receptor beta chain with a few counts. The antigen is undetermined. This CDR3 is built from 16 residues. Germline loops: CDR1 SGHAT, CDR2 FQNNGV. V was trimmed by 2 bases and J by 8 bases, leaving 19 bases between them. The data are from a study of T cells in Graves' hyperthyroidism and ophthalmopathy. Whole-study results and caveats: Most thyroid-expanded clonotypes above 0.001 were also found in blood. A model using 13 V-J features told ophthalmopathy apart from stable hyperthyroidism.

Disease lasting under 3 months, a NOSPECS grade of at least 4, and a Clinical Activity Score of at least 3 were features of the ophthalmopathy patients. It was 8.5 to 10 ml of fresh peripheral blood that supplied the PBMCs. RNA transcripts gave rise to amplified TCR beta CDR3 regions. Carried out on the TCR CDR3, a first-round RT-PCR used the HTBI primer set. TCRdb independently ran MiXCR on the multiplex PCR reads; one entry per CDR3 protein. The sample holds about 640,000 distinct CDR3 sequences, about a fifth seen once. Sample: blood. The sequence was obtained from a man younger than 45 with Graves' ophthalmopathy. V gene TRBV11-2 combines with J gene TRBJ2-1; a weak D match, TRBD1 (5 bases). The CDR3, as DNA: TGTGCCAGCAGCTTAAGGGGCCGGCTCCCTTGGGATGAGCAGTTCTTC. It specifies CASSLRGRLPWDEQFF.